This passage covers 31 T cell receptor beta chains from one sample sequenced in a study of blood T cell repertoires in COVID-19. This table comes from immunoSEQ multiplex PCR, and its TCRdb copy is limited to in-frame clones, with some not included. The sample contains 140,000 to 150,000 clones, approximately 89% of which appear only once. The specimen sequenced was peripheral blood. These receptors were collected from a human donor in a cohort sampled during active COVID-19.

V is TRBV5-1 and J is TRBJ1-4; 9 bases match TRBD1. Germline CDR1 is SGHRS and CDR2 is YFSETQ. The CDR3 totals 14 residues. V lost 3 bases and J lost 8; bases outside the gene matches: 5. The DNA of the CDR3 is TGCGCCAGCAGCTCCGGGACAGGGTTGGAAAAACTGTTTTTT. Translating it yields CASSSGTGLEKLFF.

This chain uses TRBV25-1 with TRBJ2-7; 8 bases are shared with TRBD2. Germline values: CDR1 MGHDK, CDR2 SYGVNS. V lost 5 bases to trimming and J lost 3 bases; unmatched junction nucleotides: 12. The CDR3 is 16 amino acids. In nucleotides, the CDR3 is TGTGCCAGCAGTCACTTTCTGGAGGCGGGGGGCTACGAGCAGTACTTC. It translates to CASSHFLEAGGYEQYF.

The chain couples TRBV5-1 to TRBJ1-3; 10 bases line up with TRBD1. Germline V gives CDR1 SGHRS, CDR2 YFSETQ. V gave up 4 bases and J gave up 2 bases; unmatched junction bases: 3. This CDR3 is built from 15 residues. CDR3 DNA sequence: TGCGCCAGCAGCGCAGGGACAGGGGCTGGAAACACCATATATTTT. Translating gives CASSAGTGAGNTIYF. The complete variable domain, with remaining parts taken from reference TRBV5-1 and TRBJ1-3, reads KAGVTQTPRYLIKTRGQQVTLSCSPISGHRSVSWYQQTPGQGLQFLFEYFSETQRNKGNFPGRFSGRQFSNSRSEMNVSTLELGDSALYLCASSAGTGAGNTIYFGEGSWLTVV.

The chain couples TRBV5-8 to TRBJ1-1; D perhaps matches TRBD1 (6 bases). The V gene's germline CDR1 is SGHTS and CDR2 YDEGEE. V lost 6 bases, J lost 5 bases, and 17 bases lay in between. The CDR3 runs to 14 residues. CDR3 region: CASTSVVGGTEAFF. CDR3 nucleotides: TGTGCCAGCACCTCTGTCGTAGGGGGTACTGAAGCTTTCTTT.

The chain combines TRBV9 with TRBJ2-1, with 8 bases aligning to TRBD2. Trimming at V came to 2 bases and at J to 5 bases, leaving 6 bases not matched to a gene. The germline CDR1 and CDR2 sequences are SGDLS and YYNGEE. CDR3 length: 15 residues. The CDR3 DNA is TGTGCCAGCAGCGTGGAGGGACTAGTCAACAATGAGCAGTTCTTC. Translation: CASSVEGLVNNEQFF.

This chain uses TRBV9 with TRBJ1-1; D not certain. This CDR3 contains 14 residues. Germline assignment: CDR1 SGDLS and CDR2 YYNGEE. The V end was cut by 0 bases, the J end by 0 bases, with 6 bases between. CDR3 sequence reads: CASSVAGMNTEAFF. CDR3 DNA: TGTGCCAGCAGCGTAGCGGGGATGAACACTGAAGCTTTCTTT.

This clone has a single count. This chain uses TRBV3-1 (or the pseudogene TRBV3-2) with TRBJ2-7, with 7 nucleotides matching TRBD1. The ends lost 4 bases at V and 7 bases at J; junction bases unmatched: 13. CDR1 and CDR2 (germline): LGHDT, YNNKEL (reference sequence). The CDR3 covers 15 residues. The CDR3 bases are TGTGCCAGCAGCCTCGGGACAGCACTTTACGAAGAGCAGTACTTC. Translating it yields CASSLGTALYEEQYF.

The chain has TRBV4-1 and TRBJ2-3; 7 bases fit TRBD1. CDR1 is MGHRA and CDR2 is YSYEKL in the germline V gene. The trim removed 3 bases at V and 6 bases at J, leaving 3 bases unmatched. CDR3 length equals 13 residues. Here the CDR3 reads CASSHDRVDTQYF. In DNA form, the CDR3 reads TGCGCCAGCAGCCACGACAGGGTGGATACGCAGTATTTT.

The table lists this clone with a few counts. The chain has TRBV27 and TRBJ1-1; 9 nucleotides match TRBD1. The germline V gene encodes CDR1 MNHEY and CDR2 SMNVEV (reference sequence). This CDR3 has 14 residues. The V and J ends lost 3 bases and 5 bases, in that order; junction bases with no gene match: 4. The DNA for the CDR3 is TGTGCCAGCAGTTTCCTGGACAGGGGAACTGAAGCTTTCTTT. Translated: CASSFLDRGTEAFF.

CDR3 protein: CASSFSRGVAEQYF. The CDR3, as DNA: TGCGCCAGCAGCTTCTCTCGGGGGGTGGCCGAGCAGTACTTC. J is TRBJ2-7 and V is TRBV5-1; TRBD2 agrees at 7 bases. The CDR3 is 14 amino acids. Germline CDR1 reads SGHRS; CDR2 reads YFSETQ. J gave up 6 bases and V 2 bases, and 8 bases lay outside the gene matches.

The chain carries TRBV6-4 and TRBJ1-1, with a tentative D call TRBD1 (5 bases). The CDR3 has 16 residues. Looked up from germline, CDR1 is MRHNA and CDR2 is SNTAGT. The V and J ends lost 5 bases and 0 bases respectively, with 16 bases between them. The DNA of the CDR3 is TGTGCCAGCAGTCGTCTTAAGACAGCCTTGAACACTGAAGCTTTCTTT. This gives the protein CASSRLKTALNTEAFF.

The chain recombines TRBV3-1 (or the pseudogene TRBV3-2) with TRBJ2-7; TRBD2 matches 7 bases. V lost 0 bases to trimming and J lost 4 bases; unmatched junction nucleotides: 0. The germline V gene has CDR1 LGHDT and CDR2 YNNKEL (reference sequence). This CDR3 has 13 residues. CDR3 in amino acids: CASSQDGGYEQYF. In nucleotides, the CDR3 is TGTGCCAGCAGCCAAGACGGGGGGTACGAGCAGTACTTC.

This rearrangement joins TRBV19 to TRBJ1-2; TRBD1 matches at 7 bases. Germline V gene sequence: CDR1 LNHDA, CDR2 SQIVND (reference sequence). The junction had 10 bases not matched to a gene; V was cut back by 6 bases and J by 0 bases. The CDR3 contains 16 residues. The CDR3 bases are TGTGCCAGTAGCAAATCTAGTGGGACAGCTAACTATGGCTACACCTTC. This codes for CASSKSSGTANYGYTF.

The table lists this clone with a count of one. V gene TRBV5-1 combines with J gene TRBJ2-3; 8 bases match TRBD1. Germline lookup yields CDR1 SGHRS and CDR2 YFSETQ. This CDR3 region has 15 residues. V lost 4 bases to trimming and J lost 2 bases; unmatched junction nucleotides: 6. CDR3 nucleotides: TGCGCCAGCAGCGGGCAGGGGGCGCTCACAGATACGCAGTATTTT. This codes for CASSGQGALTDTQYF.

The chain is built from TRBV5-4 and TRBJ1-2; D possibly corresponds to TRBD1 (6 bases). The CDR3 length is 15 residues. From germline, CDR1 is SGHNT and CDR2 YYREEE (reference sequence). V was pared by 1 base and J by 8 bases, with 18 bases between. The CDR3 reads CASSLIQGAGNGYTF. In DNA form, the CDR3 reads TGTGCCAGCAGCTTGATACAGGGCGCTGGTAACGGCTACACCTTC.

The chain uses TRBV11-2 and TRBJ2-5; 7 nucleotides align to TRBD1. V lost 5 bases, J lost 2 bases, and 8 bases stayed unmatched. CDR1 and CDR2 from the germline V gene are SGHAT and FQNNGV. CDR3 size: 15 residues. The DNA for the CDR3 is TGTGCCAGCAGCCGGACAGGCCTATCACAAGAGACCCAGTACTTC. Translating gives CASSRTGLSQETQYF.

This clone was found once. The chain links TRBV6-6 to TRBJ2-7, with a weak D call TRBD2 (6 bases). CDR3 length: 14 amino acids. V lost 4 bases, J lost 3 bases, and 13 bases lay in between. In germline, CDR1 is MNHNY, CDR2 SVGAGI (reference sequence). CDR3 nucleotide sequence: TGTGCCAGCAGTTCCGGGGGTATACACTACGAGCAGTACTTC. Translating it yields CASSSGGIHYEQYF.

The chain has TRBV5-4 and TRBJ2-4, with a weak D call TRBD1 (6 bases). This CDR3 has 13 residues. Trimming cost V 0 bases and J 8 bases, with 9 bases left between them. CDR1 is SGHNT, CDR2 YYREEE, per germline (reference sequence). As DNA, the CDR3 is TGTGCCAGCAGCTTGGACAGGGCGGACATTCAGTACTTC. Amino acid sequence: CASSLDRADIQYF.

The CDR3 protein is CASTGGQGESPLHF. The CDR3 coding sequence is TGTGCCAGCACTGGGGGACAGGGAGAATCACCCCTCCACTTT. This chain joins TRBV6-5 and TRBJ1-6; 9 bases fit TRBD1. The CDR3 contains 14 residues. J was trimmed by 10 bases and V by 7 bases; bases with no gene match: 8. Germline V gene lookup returns CDR1 MNHEY and CDR2 SVGAGI.

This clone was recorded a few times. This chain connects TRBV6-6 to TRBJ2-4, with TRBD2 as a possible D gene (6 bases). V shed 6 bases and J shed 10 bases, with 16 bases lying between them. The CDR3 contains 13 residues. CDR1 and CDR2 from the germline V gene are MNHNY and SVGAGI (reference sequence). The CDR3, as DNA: TGTGCCAGCAGGGAATCCCCGGGGAGGATTCAGTACTTC. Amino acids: CASRESPGRIQYF.

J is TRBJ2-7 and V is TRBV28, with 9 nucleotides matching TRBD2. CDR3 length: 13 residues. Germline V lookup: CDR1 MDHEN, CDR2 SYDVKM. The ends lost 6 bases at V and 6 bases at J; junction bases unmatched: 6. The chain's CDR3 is CASSRGLALEQYF. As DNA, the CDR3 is TGTGCCAGCAGCCGTGGACTAGCGCTCGAGCAGTACTTC.

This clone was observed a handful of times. CDR3 bases: TGCGCCAGCGCCGGGACAGGGGCTCCGAGCACCGGGGAGCTGTTTTTT. Translated: CASAGTGAPSTGELFF. This rearrangement joins TRBV5-1 to TRBJ2-2, with 10 bases identical to TRBD1. Germline loops: CDR1 SGHRS, CDR2 YFSETQ. This CDR3 is built from 16 residues. J was trimmed by 4 bases and V by 7 bases; bases with no gene match: 10.

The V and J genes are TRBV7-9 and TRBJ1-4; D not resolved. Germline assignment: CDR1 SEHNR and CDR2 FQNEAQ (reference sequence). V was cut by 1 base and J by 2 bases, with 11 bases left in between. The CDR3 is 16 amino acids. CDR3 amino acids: CASSLGPRRTNEKLFF. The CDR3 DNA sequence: TGTGCCAGCAGCTTAGGGCCCAGGCGCACTAATGAAAAACTGTTTTTT.

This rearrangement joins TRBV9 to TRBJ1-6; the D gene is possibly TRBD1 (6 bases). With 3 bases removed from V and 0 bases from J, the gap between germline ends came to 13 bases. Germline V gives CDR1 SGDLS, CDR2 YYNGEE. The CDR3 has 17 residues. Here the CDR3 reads CASSEGGLSSYNSPLHF. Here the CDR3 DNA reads TGTGCCAGCAGCGAGGGGGGGTTAAGCTCCTATAATTCACCCCTCCACTTT.

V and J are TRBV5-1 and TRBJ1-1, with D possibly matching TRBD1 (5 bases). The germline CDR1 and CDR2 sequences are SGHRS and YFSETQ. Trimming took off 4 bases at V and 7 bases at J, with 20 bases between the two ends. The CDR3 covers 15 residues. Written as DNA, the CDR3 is TGCGCCAGCAGCCCACTAAGGCAGGGCCTACGTGAAGCTTTCTTT. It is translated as CASSPLRQGLREAFF.

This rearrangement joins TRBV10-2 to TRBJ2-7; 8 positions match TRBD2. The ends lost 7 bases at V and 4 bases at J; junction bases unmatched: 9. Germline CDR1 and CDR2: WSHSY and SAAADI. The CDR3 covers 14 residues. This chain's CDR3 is CASTDPGGTYEQYF. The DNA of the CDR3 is TGCGCCAGCACCGATCCGGGGGGGACGTACGAGCAGTACTTC.

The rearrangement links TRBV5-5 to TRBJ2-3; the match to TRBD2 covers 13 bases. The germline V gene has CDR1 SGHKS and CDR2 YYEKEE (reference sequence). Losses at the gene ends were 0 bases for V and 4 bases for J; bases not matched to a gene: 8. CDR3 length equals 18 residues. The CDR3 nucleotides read TGTGCCAGCAGCTTGGGGACTAGCGGGGGACCGGTCGCAGATACGCAGTATTTT. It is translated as CASSLGTSGGPVADTQYF.

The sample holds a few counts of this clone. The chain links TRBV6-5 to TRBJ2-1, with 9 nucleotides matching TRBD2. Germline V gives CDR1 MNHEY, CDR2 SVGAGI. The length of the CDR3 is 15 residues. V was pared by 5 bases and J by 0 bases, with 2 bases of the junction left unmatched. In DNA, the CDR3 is TGTGCCAGCAGTAGAGCGGGGGGCTCCTACAATGAGCAGTTCTTC. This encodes CASSRAGGSYNEQFF.

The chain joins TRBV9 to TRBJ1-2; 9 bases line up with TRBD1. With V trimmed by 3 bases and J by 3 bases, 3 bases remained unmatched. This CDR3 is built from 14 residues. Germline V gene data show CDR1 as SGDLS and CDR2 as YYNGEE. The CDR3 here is CASSGRDRDYGYTF. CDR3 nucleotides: TGTGCCAGCAGCGGCCGGGACAGGGACTATGGCTACACCTTC.

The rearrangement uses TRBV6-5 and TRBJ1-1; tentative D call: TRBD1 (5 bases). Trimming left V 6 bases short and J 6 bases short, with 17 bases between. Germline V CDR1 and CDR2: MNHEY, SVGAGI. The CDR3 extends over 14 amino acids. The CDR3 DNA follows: TGTGCCAGCAGCCGCGCGCCCAAAGGGGCTGAAGCTTTCTTT. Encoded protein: CASSRAPKGAEAFF.

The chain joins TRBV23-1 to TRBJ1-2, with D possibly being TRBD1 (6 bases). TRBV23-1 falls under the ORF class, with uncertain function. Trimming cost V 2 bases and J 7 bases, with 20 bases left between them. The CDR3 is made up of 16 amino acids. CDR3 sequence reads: CASSQTGSSSWGGYTF. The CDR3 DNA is TGCGCCAGCAGTCAAACAGGGTCTAGTTCCTGGGGTGGCTACACCTTC.